This entry lists 12 T cell receptor beta chains sequenced from one sample in a study of blood T cell repertoires in COVID-19. Sequencing used immunoSEQ multiplex PCR; TCRdb keeps in-frame clones, though not all of them. The table has hundreds of thousands of clones, around 89% seen once. Sequencing input: peripheral blood. The receptors stem from a woman aged 40 to 50 with COVID-19, enrolled during active disease.

The chain couples TRBV19 to TRBJ2-5; TRBD2 aligns across 9 bases. The junction had 7 bases not matched to a gene; V was cut back by 6 bases and J by 2 bases. The CDR3 totals 15 residues. Per germline, CDR1 LNHDA and CDR2 SQIVND (reference sequence). The CDR3 sequence: CASSSLREGQETQYF. In nucleotides, the CDR3 is TGTGCCAGTAGCTCCCTGCGGGAGGGACAAGAGACCCAGTACTTC.

V gene TRBV28 combines with J gene TRBJ2-2, with 15 bases matching TRBD2. The V segment lost 11 bases and the J segment 7 bases; nucleotides outside the gene matches: 5. This CDR3 has 14 residues. The germline V gene has CDR1 MDHEN and CDR2 SYDVKM. The CDR3 protein is CAVGTSGRIGELFF. CDR3 DNA sequence: TGTGCCGTCGGGACTAGCGGGAGGATCGGGGAGCTGTTTTTT.

The chain links TRBV19 to TRBJ1-2; 7 bases match TRBD1. Germline lookup yields CDR1 LNHDA and CDR2 SQIVND (reference sequence). With 5 bases clipped from V and 4 bases from J, the junction kept 7 bases outside the gene matches. This CDR3 is built from 14 residues. CDR3 sequence reads: CASSPAGTAYGYTF. CDR3 sequence (DNA): TGTGCCAGTAGTCCAGCCGGGACAGCCTATGGCTACACCTTC.

The chain is built from TRBV10-3 and TRBJ2-3, with unresolved D. CDR3 size: 12 residues. V was clipped by 11 bases and J by 0 bases, with 9 bases between them. Germline V gene sequence: CDR1 ENHRY, CDR2 SYGVKD. CDR3 sequence (DNA): TGTGCCGTCCGTTTGAGCACAGATACGCAGTATTTT. This encodes CAVRLSTDTQYF.

The chain combines TRBV28 with TRBJ1-2; 7 bases align to TRBD1. Germline values: CDR1 MDHEN, CDR2 SYDVKM. V gave up 1 base and J gave up 2 bases; unmatched junction bases: 7. The CDR3 runs 16 residues. The CDR3 sequence: CASSLFIQGENYGYTF. The DNA of the CDR3 is TGTGCCAGCAGTTTATTTATCCAGGGGGAAAACTATGGCTACACCTTC.

This CDR3 is CASSPRGTGVVQPQHF. The CDR3 coding sequence is TGTGCCAGCTCACCTCGGGGGACAGGGGTTGTGCAGCCCCAGCATTTT. V is TRBV18 and J is TRBJ1-5; 10 nucleotides match TRBD1. Germline trimming cut 3 bases from V and 7 bases from J; bases unmatched to any gene: 9. The length of the CDR3 is 16 residues. CDR1 is KGHSH and CDR2 is LQKENI in the germline V gene.

The chain uses TRBV19 and TRBJ1-2, with a weak D call TRBD1 (6 bases). This CDR3 is built from 12 residues. Per germline, CDR1 LNHDA and CDR2 SQIVND (reference sequence). Trimming cost V 6 bases and J 1 base, with 6 bases left between them. The CDR3 sequence: CASRDSNYGYTF. CDR3 in DNA: TGTGCCAGTAGGGACAGTAACTATGGCTACACCTTC.

CDR3 DNA: TGTGCCAGCAGGTTGACAGGGACATACGAGCAGTACTTC. Translated, it gives CASRLTGTYEQYF. The chain uses TRBV13 and TRBJ2-7; 7 bases are shared with TRBD1. CDR1 and CDR2 (germline): PRHDT, FYEKMQ (reference sequence). There are 13 residues in the CDR3. V gave up 6 bases and J gave up 4 bases; unmatched junction bases: 6.

The V and J genes are TRBV9 and TRBJ2-3; TRBD2 aligns across 7 bases. Germline V gene data show CDR1 as SGDLS and CDR2 as YYNGEE. The length of the CDR3 is 15 residues. The V and J ends lost 5 bases and 5 bases, in that order; junction bases with no gene match: 11. The CDR3 sequence: CASSRGEGSVDTQYF. The CDR3 region has the DNA TGTGCCAGCAGTAGAGGGGAGGGTAGCGTAGATACGCAGTATTTT.

J is TRBJ1-2 and V is TRBV30, with a possible D match to TRBD1 (5 bases). Germline CDR1 reads GTSNPN; CDR2 reads SVGIG (reference sequence). With 5 bases removed from V and 4 bases from J, the gap between germline ends came to 5 bases. The CDR3 runs to 10 residues. Here the CDR3 DNA reads TGTGCCTGGCAGGGCTATGGCTACACCTTC. This sequence encodes CAWQGYGYTF.

The rearrangement joins TRBV9 to TRBJ1-5, with TRBD1 identical over 9 bases. V shed 4 bases and J 5 bases; nucleotides not matched to a gene: 7. The CDR3 loop spans 15 amino acids. Germline V gene sequence: CDR1 SGDLS, CDR2 YYNGEE. CDR3 amino acids: CASSPGQGSDQPQHF. CDR3 sequence (DNA): TGTGCCAGCAGCCCCGGACAGGGGAGCGATCAGCCCCAGCATTTT.

The chain recombines TRBV28 with TRBJ1-1, with D hard to call. Trimming removed 5 bases at V and 0 bases at J, with 13 bases between. The CDR3 spans 15 residues. The germline V gene has CDR1 MDHEN and CDR2 SYDVKM. CDR3 bases: TGTGCCAGCAGTCTCGCCGGGGTTTTGAACACTGAAGCTTTCTTT. Translating gives CASSLAGVLNTEAFF.